A single sample is the source of the 10 T cell receptor beta chains below, sequenced in a study of T cells expressing NK-cell markers. After re-calling the 5' RACE reads, TCRdb lists one entry per CDR3 protein, DNA absent. The listing records 300,000 to 450,000 distinct CDR3 sequences. Sequencing input: blood T cells: a sorted CD56 or NKG2C T cell subset, CD4+ or CD8+ T cells, or bulk PBMC T cells (not recorded which). The receptor source for this set is a man aged 18-70 years in good health.

The rearrangement uses TRBV7-2 and TRBJ1-2. The germline V gene has CDR1 SGHTA and CDR2 FQGNSA. The CDR3 spans 14 residues. The CDR3 is CASSPGSIGYGYTF.

CDR3 in amino acids: CASSLTYGQGRNEQYF. The rearrangement uses TRBV5-1 and TRBJ2-7; no DNA is available, so the TRBD1 call from TCRdb remains unchecked. The germline gives CDR1 SGHRS, CDR2 YFSETQ. This CDR3 spans 16 amino acids.

The rearrangement uses TRBV28 and TRBJ2-7; without DNA, the TCRdb call of TRBD1 cannot be checked. Germline values: CDR1 MDHEN, CDR2 SYDVKM. The CDR3 spans 14 residues. The CDR3 spells CASKPGQGYYEQYF.

The rearrangement uses TRBV14 and TRBJ2-3; TCRdb lists TRBD2, though no DNA is available to test this call. The germline V gene has CDR1 SGHDN and CDR2 FVKESK. The CDR3 totals 15 residues. This chain's CDR3 is CASNPSGTSTDTQYF.

This rearrangement joins TRBV28 to TRBJ1-6; TCRdb picks TRBD1, but there is no DNA to check that call. The CDR3 length is 16 residues. Per the germline V gene, CDR1 is MDHEN and CDR2 is SYDVKM. The CDR3 protein is CASSLISGTPSTPLHF. The full variable domain, in which reference TRBV28 and TRBJ1-6 provide the parts outside the CDR3, is DVKVTQSSRYLVKRTGEKVFLECVQDMDHENMFWYRQDPGLGLRLIYFSYDVKMKEKGDIPEGYSVSREKKERFSLILESASTNQTSMYLCASSLISGTPSTPLHFGNGTRLTVT.

The chain recombines TRBV5-1 with TRBJ2-5; TCRdb designates TRBD1, a call that cannot be tested without DNA. Germline CDR1 is SGHRS and CDR2 is YFSETQ. The CDR3 is 14 amino acids. CDR3 loop: CASSPPSGRETQYF.

The chain joins TRBV12-3 or TRBV12-4 to TRBJ2-1. This CDR3 contains 15 residues. CDR3 protein: CASTRRGSSYNEQFF.

The gene calls are TRBV9 and TRBJ2-5; the TRBD2 assignment by TCRdb is unverifiable without DNA. Germline V gene sequence: CDR1 SGDLS, CDR2 YYNGEE. The CDR3 has 15 residues. The CDR3 reads CASSAYEGLGGTQYF.

The rearrangement uses TRBV6-2 or TRBV6-3 and TRBJ2-3; TCRdb's D gene call, TRBD1, goes unchecked for lack of DNA. Germline CDR1 and CDR2: MNHEY and SVGEGT. This CDR3 is built from 16 residues. CDR3 region: CASSPYRGLGSDTQYF.

J is TRBJ2-7 and V is TRBV29-1; the TCRdb call, TRBD1, lacks DNA for checking. This CDR3 has 13 residues. Germline CDR1 reads SQVTM; CDR2 reads ANQGSEA. The CDR3 region is CSVEDAGTGGQYF.